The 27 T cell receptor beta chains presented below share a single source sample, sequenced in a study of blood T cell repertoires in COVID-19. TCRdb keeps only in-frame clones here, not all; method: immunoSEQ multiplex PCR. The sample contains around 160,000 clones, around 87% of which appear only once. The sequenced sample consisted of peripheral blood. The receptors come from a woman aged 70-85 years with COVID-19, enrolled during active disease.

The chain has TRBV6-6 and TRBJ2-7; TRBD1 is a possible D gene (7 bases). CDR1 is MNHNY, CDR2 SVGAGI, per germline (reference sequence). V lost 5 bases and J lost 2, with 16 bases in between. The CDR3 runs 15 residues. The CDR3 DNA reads TGTGCCAGCAGTGGCGGGACAGCGATCACCTACGAGCAGTACTTC. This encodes CASSGGTAITYEQYF.

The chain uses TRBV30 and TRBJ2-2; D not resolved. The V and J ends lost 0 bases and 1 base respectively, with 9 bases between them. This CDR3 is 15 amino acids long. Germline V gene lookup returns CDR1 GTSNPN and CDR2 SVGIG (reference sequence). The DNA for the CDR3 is TGTGCCTGGAGTGTAGTTGCCGGGAACACCGGGGAGCTGTTTTTT. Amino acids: CAWSVVAGNTGELFF.

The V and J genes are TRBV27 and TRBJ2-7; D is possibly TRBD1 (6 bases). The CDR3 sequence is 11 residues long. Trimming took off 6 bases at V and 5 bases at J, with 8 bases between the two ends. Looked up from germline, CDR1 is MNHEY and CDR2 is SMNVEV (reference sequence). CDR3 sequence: CASSRGNEQYF. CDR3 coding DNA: TGTGCCAGCAGCAGGGGAAACGAGCAGTACTTC.

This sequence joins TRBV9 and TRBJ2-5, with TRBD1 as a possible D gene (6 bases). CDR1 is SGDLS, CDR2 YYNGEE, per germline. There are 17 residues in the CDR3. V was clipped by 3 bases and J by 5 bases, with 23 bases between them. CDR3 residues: CASSDTGWGHKGETQYF. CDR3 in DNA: TGTGCCAGCAGCGACACCGGATGGGGACACAAGGGGGAGACCCAGTACTTC. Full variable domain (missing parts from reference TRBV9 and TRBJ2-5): DSGVTQTPKHLITATGQRVTLRCSPRSGDLSVYWYQQSLDQGLQFLIQYYNGEERAKGNILERFSAQQFPDLHSELNLSSLELGDSALYFCASSDTGWGHKGETQYFGPGTRLLVL.

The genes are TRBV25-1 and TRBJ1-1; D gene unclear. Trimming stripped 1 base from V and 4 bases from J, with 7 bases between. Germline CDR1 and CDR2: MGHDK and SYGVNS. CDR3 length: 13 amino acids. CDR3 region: CASSESWATEAFF. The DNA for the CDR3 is TGTGCCAGCAGTGAATCATGGGCCACTGAAGCTTTCTTT. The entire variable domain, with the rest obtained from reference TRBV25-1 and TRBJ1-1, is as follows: EADIYQTPRYLVIGTGKKITLECSQTMGHDKMYWYQQDPGMELHLIHYSYGVNSTEKGDLSSESTVSRIRTEHFPLTLESARPSHTSQYLCASSESWATEAFFGQGTRLTVV.

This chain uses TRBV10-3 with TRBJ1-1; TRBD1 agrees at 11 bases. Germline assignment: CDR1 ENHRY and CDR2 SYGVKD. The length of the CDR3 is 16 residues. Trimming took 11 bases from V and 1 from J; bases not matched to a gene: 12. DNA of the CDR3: TGTGCCGCCCGACCTGGGACAGGGGGGGCGAACACTGAAGCTTTCTTT. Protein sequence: CAARPGTGGANTEAFF.

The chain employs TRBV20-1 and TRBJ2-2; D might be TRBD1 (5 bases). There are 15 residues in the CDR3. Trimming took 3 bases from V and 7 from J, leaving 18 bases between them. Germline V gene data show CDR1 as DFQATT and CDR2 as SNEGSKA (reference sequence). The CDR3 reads CSASRRLEQGGELFF. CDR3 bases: TGCAGTGCTAGTCGTAGATTGGAGCAGGGCGGGGAGCTGTTTTTT.

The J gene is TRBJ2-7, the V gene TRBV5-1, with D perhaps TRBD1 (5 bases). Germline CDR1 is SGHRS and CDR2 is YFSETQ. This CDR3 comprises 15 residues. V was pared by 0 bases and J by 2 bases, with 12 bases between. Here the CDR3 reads CASSLAPQGPYEQYF. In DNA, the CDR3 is TGCGCCAGCAGCTTGGCCCCGCAGGGCCCCTACGAGCAGTACTTC. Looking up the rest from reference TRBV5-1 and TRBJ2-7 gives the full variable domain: KAGVTQTPRYLIKTRGQQVTLSCSPISGHRSVSWYQQTPGQGLQFLFEYFSETQRNKGNFPGRFSGRQFSNSRSEMNVSTLELGDSALYLCASSLAPQGPYEQYFGPGTRLTVT.

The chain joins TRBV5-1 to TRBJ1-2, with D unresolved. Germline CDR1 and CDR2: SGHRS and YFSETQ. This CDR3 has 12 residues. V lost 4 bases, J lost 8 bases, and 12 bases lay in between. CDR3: CASSPDSRGYTF. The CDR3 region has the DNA TGCGCCAGCAGCCCTGACTCCCGAGGCTACACCTTC.

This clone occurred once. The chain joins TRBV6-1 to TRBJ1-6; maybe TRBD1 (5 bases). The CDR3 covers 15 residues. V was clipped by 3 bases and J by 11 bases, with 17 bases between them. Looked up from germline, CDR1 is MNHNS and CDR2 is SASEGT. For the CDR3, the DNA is TGTGCCAGCAGTGATGGGGCCCGGCGGACGACACCCCTCCACTTT. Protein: CASSDGARRTTPLHF.

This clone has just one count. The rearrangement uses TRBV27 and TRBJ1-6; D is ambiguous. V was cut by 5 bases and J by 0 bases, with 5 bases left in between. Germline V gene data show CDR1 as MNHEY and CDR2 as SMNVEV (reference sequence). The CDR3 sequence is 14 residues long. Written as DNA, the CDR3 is TGTGCCAGCAGTCCCAACTCCTATAATTCACCCCTCCACTTT. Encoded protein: CASSPNSYNSPLHF.

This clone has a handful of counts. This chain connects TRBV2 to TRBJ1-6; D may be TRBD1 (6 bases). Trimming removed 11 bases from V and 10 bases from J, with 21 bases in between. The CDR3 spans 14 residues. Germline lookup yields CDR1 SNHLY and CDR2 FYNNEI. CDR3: CAGRAGRGGSPLHF. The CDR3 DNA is TGTGCCGGACGCGCAGGCAGGGGAGGGTCACCCCTCCACTTT.

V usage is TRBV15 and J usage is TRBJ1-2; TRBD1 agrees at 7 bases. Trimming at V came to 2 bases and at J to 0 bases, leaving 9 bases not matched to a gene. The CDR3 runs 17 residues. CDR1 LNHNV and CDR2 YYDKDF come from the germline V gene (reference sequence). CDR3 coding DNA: TGTGCCACCAGCAGACCCGACAGGGTCACGACTAACTATGGCTACACCTTC. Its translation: CATSRPDRVTTNYGYTF.

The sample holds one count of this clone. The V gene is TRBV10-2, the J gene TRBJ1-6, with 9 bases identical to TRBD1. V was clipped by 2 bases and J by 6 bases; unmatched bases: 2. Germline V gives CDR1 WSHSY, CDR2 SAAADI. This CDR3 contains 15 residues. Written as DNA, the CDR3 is TGCGCCAGCAGTGAGACGGGACAGGGTAATTCACCCCTCCACTTT. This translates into CASSETGQGNSPLHF.

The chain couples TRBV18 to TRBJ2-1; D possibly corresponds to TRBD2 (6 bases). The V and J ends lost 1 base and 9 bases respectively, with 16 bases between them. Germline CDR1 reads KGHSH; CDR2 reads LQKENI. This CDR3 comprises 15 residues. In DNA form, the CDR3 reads TGTGCCAGCTCACCACGGGGCACGGCCGGGGGTGAGCAGTTCTTC. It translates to CASSPRGTAGGEQFF.

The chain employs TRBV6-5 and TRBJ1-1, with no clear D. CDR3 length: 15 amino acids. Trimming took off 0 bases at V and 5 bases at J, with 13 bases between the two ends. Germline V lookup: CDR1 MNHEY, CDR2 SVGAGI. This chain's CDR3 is CASSYSGVRDTEAFF. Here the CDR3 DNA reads TGTGCCAGCAGTTACTCGGGAGTTAGGGATACTGAAGCTTTCTTT.

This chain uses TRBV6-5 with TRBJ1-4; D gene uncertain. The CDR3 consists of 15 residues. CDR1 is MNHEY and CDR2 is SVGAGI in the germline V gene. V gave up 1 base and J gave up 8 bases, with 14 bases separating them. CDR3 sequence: CASSYWRGSIEKLFF. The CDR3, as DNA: TGTGCCAGCAGTTACTGGAGAGGTTCAATCGAAAAACTGTTTTTT.

The CDR3 protein is CASSLRGFQLADTQYF. The CDR3 DNA reads as TGCGCCAGCAGCCTCAGAGGTTTTCAGCTTGCAGATACGCAGTATTTT. The rearrangement uses TRBV10-2 and TRBJ2-3; D call uncertain. Germline V gene lookup returns CDR1 WSHSY and CDR2 SAAADI. The CDR3 runs 16 residues. V was clipped by 6 bases and J by 4 bases, with 20 bases between them.

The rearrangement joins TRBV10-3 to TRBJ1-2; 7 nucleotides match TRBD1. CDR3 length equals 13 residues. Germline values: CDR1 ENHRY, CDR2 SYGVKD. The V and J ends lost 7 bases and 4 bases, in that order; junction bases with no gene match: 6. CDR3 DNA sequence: TGTGCCATCACCTCGGACAGGATCTATGGCTACACCTTC. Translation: CAITSDRIYGYTF.

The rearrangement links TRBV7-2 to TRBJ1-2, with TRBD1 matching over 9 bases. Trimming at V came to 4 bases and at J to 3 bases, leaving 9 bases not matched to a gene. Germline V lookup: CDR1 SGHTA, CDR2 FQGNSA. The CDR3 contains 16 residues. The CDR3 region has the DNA TGTGCCAGCAGCTCGGGACAGGGCGTATTTGACTATGGCTACACCTTC. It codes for CASSSGQGVFDYGYTF.

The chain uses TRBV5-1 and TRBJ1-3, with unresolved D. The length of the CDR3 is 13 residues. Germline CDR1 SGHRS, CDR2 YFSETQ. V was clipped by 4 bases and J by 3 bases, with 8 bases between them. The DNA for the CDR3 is TGCGCCAGCAGCCCCGGCGGTGGAAACACCATATATTTT. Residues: CASSPGGGNTIYF.

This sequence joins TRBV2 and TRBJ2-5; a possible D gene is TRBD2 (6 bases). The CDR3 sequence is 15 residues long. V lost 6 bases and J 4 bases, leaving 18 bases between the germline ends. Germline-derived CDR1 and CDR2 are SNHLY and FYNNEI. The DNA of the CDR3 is TGTGCCAGCAGGGCCACCCGGGGGTTCGGAGAGACCCAGTACTTC. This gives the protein CASRATRGFGETQYF.

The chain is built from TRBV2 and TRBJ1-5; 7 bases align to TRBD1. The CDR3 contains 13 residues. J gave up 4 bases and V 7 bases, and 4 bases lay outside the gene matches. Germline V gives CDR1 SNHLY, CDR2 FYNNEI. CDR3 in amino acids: CASKPGGNQPQHF. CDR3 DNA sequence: TGTGCCAGCAAGCCAGGGGGAAATCAGCCCCAGCATTTT.

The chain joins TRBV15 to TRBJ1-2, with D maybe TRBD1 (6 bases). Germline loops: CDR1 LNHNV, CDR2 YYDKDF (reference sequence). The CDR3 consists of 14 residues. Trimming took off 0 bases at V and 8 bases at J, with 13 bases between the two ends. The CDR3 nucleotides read TGTGCCACCAGCAGAGATCGGCAGGGGAGAGGCTACACCTTC. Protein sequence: CATSRDRQGRGYTF.

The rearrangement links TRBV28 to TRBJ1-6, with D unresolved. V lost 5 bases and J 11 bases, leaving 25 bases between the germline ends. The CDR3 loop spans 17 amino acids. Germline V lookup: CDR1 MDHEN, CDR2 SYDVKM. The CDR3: CASSPLWAYSARTPLHF. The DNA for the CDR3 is TGTGCCAGCAGTCCCCTATGGGCCTATTCGGCAAGAACACCCCTCCACTTT.

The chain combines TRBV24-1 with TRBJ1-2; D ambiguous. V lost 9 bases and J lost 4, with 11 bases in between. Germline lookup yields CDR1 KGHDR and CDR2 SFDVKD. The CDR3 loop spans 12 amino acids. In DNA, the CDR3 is TGTGCCACCCAAGACACCCTCTATGGCTACACCTTC. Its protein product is CATQDTLYGYTF.

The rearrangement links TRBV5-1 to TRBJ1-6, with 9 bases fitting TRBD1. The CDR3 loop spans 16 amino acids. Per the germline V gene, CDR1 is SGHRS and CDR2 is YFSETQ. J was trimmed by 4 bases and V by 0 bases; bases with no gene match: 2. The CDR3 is CASSLEGQGYNSPLHF. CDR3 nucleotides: TGCGCCAGCAGCTTGGAGGGACAGGGTTATAATTCACCCCTCCACTTT.